Following are 4 T cell receptor beta chains from one sample sequenced in a study of glioma-infiltrating T cells. Amplification of TCR alpha and beta CDR3 regions from RNA used iRepertoire nested multiplex PCR. TCRdb redid the calling of the multiplex PCR reads with MiXCR, one entry per CDR3 protein. Of approximately 400,000 distinct CDR3 sequences listed, around 38% are singletons. The specimen was glioma tissue, nonneoplastic brain tissue, or PBMCs (not recorded which). These receptors came from a human donor with low-grade glioma or glioblastoma, undergoing nonglioma brain surgery, or in good health (not recorded which).

The sample holds a few counts of this clonotype. The chain combines TRBV20-1 with TRBJ1-2; D is possibly TRBD1 (5 bases). Between the trimmed V and J ends, which lost 6 bases and 4 bases, there was a span of 21 bases. Germline-derived CDR1 and CDR2 are DFQATT and SNEGSKA (reference sequence). This CDR3 is built from 15 residues. In DNA, the CDR3 is TGCAGTGCCGACCTCTTTGCGCAGGGTCCCTATGGCTACACCTTC. It is translated as CSADLFAQGPYGYTF.

The chain has TRBV6-2 or TRBV6-3 and TRBJ1-2, with D possibly TRBD1 on 5 matching bases. V was clipped by 8 bases and J by 8 bases, with 18 bases between them. CDR1 is MNHEY, CDR2 SVGEGT, per germline. The CDR3 consists of 13 residues. CDR3 nucleotide sequence: TGTGCCAGCCTCCTGACAGTCAGATACGGCTACACCTTC. Translation: CASLLTVRYGYTF.

This clonotype was seen only once. No conserved phenylalanine or tryptophan is present at the end of the CDR3, so a read error is the likely explanation. The chain employs TRBV19 and TRBJ2-2; D is unclear. The CDR3 contains 16 residues. Per the germline V gene, CDR1 is LNHDA and CDR2 is SQIVND (reference sequence). Trimming left V 7 bases short and J 4 bases short, with 19 bases between. CDR3 sequence: CASKTIGATFTGELFI. The CDR3 DNA reads as TGTGCCAGTAAAACCATTGGAGCCACCTTCACCGGGGAGCTGTTTATT.

With regard to this clonotype: The junction and the germline gene differ at one end; a read error may be behind it. The CDR3 loop reads CASSFGLTTSGSRNEQFF. The CDR3 region has the DNA TGTGCTAGCAGCTTTGGTTTGACGACTAGCGGGAGTCGGAATGAGCAGTTCTTC. The chain couples TRBV7-7 to TRBJ2-1; 12 nucleotides match TRBD2. CDR3 length: 18 amino acids. The germline gives CDR1 SSHAT, CDR2 FNYEAQ (reference sequence).